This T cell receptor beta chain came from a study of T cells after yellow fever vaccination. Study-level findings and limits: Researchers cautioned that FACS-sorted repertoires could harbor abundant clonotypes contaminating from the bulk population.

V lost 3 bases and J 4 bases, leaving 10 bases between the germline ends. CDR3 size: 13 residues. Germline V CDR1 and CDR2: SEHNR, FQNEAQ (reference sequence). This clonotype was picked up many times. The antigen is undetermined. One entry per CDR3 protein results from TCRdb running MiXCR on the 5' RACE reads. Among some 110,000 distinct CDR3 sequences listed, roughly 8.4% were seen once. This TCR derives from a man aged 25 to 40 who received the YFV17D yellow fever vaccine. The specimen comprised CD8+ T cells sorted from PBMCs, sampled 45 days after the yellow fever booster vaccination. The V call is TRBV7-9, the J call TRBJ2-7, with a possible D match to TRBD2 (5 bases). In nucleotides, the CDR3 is TGTGCCAGCAGCTTGACGGAGGTATACGAGCAGTACTTC. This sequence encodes CASSLTEVYEQYF.